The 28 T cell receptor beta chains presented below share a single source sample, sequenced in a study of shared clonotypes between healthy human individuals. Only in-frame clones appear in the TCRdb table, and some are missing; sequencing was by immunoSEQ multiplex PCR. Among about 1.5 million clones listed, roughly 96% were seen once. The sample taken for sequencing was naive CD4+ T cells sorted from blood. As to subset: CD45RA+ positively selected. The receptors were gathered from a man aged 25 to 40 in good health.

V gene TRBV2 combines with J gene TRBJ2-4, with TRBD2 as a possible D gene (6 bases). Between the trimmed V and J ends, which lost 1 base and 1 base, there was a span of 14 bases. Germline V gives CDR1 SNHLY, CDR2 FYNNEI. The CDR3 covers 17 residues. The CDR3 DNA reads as TGTGCCAGCAGTGAAGGGGGGATGGGGGGTGCCAAAAACATTCAGTACTTC. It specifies CASSEGGMGGAKNIQYF.

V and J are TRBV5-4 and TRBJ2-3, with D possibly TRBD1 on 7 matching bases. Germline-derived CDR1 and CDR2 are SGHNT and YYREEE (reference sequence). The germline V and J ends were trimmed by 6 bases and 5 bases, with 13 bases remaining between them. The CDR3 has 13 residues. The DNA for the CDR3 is TGTGCCAGCATCCACAGGGGAGGAGATACGCAGTATTTT. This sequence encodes CASIHRGGDTQYF.

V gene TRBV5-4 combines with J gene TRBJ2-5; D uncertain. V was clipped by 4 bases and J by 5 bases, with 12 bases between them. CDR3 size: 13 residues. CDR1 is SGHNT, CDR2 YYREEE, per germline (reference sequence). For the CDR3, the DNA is TGTGCCAGCAGCCGGCAGGTTGGTGAGACCCAGTACTTC. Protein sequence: CASSRQVGETQYF.

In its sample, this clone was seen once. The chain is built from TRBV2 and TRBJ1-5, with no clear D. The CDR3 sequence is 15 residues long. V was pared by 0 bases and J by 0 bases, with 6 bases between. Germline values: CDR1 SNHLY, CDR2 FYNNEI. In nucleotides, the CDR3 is TGTGCCAGCAGTGAAGCTGATTATAGCAATCAGCCCCAGCATTTT. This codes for CASSEADYSNQPQHF.

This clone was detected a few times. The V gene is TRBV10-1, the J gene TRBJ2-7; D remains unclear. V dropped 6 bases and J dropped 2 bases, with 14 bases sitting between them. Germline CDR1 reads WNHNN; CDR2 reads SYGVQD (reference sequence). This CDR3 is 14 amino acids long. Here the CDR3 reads CASSPDGPTYEQYF. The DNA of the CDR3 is TGCGCCAGCAGCCCGGACGGGCCGACCTACGAGCAGTACTTC.

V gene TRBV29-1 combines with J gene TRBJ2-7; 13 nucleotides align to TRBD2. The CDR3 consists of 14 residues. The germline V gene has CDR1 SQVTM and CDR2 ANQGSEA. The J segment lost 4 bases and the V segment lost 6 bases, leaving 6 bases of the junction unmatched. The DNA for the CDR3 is TGCAGCGTCGCCGGGACTAGCGGGGCTTACGAGCAGTACTTC. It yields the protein CSVAGTSGAYEQYF.

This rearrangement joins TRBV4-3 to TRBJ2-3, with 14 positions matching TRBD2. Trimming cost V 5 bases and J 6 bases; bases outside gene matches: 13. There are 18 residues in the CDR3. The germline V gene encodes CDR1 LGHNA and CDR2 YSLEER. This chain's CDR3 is CASSSEYGLAGGGDTQYF. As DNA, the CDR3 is TGCGCCAGCAGCTCTGAATATGGACTAGCGGGAGGCGGGGATACGCAGTATTTT.

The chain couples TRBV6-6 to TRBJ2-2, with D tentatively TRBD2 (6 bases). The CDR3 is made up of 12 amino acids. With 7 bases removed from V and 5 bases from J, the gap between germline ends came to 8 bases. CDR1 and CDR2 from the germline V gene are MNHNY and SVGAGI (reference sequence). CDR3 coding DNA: TGTGCCAGCACCGCGGGGACCGGGGAGCTGTTTTTT. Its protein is CASTAGTGELFF.

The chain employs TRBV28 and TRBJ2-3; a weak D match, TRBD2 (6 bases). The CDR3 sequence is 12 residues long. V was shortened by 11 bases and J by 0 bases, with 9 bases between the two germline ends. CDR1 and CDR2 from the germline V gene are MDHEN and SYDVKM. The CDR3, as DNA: TGTGCCTTGACTAGGAGCACAGATACGCAGTATTTT. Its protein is CALTRSTDTQYF.

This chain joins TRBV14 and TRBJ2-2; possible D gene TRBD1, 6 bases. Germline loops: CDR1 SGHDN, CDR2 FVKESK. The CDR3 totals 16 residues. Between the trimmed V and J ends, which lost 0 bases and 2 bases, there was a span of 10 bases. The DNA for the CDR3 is TGTGCCAGCAGCCAAGAAGGGGGTTATAACACCGGGGAGCTGTTTTTT. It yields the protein CASSQEGGYNTGELFF.

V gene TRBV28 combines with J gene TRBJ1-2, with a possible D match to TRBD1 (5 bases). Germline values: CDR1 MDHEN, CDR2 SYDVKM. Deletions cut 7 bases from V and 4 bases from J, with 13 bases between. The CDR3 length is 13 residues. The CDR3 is CASNNGAFYGYTF. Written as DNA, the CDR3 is TGTGCCAGCAACAACGGGGCGTTCTATGGCTACACCTTC.

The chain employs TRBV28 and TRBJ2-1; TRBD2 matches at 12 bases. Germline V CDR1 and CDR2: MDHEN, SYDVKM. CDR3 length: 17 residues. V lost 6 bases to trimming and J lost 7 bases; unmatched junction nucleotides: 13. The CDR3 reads CASSPQSGLAGWNEQFF. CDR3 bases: TGTGCCAGCAGCCCCCAAAGTGGACTAGCGGGATGGAATGAGCAGTTCTTC.

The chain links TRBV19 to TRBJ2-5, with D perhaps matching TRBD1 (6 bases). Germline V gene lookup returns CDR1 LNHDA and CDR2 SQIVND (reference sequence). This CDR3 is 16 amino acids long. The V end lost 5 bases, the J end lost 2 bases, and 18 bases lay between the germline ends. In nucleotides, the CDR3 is TGTGCCAGTAGTGGGCTAAGGGGACAAACGCAAGAGACCCAGTACTTC. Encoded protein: CASSGLRGQTQETQYF.

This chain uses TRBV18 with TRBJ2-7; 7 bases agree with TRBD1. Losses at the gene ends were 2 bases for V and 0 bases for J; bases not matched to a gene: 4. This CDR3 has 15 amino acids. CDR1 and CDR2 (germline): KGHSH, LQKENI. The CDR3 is CASSPSPGGSYEQYF. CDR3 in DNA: TGTGCCAGCTCACCATCGCCAGGGGGCTCCTACGAGCAGTACTTC.

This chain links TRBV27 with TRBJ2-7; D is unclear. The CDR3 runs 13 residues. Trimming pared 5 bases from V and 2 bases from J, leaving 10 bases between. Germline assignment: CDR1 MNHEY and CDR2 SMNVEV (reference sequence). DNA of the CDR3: TGTGCCAGCAGTCCCACGGACCCCTACGAGCAGTACTTC. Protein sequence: CASSPTDPYEQYF.

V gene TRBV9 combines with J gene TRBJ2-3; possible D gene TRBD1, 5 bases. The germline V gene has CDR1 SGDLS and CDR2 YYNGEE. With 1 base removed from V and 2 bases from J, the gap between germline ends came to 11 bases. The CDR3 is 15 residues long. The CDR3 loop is CASSVKGSDTDTQYF. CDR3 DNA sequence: TGTGCCAGCAGCGTAAAGGGGTCGGACACAGATACGCAGTATTTT.

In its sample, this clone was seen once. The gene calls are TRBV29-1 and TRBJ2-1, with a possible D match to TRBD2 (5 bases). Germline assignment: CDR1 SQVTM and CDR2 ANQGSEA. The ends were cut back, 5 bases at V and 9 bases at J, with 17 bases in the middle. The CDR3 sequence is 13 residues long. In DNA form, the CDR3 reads TGCAGCGTTATGGTTGCGGCCCGGGGTGAGCAGTTCTTC. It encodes CSVMVAARGEQFF.

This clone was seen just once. The CDR3 here is CASSLSWLGEQYF. CDR3 coding DNA: TGTGCCAGCAGCTTAAGTTGGTTAGGCGAGCAGTACTTC. The V gene is TRBV7-9, the J gene TRBJ2-7; D unclear. With 2 bases removed from V and 6 bases from J, the gap between germline ends came to 11 bases. This CDR3 has 13 residues. Germline loops: CDR1 SEHNR, CDR2 FQNEAQ (reference sequence).

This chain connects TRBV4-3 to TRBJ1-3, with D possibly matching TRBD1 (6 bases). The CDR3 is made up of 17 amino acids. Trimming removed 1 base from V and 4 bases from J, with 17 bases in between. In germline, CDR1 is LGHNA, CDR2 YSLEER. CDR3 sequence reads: CASSQVVRGRSGNTIYF. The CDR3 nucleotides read TGCGCCAGCAGCCAAGTGGTCAGGGGACGCTCGGGAAACACCATATATTTT.

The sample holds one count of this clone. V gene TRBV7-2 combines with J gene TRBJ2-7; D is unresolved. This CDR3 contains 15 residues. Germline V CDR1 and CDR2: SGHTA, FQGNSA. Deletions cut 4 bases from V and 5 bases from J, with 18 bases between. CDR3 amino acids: CASSSRIERVNEQYF. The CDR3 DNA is TGTGCCAGCAGCTCGCGTATCGAAAGGGTGAACGAGCAGTACTTC.

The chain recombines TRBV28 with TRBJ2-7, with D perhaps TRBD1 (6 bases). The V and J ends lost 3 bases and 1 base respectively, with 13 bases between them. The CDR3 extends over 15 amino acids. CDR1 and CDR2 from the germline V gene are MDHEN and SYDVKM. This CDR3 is CASSFPFQGSYEQYF. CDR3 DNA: TGTGCCAGCAGTTTCCCCTTTCAGGGGTCCTACGAGCAGTACTTC. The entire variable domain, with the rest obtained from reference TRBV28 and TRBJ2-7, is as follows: DVKVTQSSRYLVKRTGEKVFLECVQDMDHENMFWYRQDPGLGLRLIYFSYDVKMKEKGDIPEGYSVSREKKERFSLILESASTNQTSMYLCASSFPFQGSYEQYFGPGTRLTVT.

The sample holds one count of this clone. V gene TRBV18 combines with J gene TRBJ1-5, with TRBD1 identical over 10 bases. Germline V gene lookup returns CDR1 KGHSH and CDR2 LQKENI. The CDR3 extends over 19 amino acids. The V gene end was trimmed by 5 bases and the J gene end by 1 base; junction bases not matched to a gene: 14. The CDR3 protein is CASSALTGGASLSNQPQHF. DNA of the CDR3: TGTGCCAGCTCAGCTCTGACAGGGGGCGCGTCCCTCAGCAATCAGCCCCAGCATTTT.

The CDR3 DNA follows: TGTGCCAGTAGTAAAGGACAGAAAGAGACCCAGTACTTC. It translates to CASSKGQKETQYF. V is TRBV19 and J is TRBJ2-5, with D perhaps TRBD1 (6 bases). Germline lookup yields CDR1 LNHDA and CDR2 SQIVND (reference sequence). The V end was cut by 4 bases, the J end by 3 bases, with 9 bases between. CDR3 length equals 13 residues.

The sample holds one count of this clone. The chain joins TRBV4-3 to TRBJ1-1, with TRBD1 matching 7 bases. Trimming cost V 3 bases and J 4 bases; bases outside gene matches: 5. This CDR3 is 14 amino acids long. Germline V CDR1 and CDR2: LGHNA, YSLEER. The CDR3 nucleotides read TGCGCCAGCAGCCAGACGACAGGGCCCACTGAAGCTTTCTTT. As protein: CASSQTTGPTEAFF.

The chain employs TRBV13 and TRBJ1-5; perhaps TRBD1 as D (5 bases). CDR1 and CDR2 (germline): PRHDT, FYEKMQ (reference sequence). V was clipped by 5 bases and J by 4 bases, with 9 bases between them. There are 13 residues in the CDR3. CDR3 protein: CASSRDGNQPQHF. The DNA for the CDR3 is TGTGCCAGCAGCCGGGACGGGAATCAGCCCCAGCATTTT.

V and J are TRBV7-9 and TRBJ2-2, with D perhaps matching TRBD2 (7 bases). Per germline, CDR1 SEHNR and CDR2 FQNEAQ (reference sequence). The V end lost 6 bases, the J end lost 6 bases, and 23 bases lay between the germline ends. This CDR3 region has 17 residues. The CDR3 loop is CASRPPFRGASSGELFF. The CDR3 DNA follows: TGTGCCAGCAGACCACCGTTTCGGGGGGCGTCTTCCGGGGAGCTGTTTTTT. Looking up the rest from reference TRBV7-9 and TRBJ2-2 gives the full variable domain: DTGVSQNPRHKITKRGQNVTFRCDPISEHNRLYWYRQTLGQGPEFLTYFQNEAQLEKSRLLSDRFSAERPKGSFSTLEIQRTEQGDSAMYLCASRPPFRGASSGELFFGEGSRLTVL.

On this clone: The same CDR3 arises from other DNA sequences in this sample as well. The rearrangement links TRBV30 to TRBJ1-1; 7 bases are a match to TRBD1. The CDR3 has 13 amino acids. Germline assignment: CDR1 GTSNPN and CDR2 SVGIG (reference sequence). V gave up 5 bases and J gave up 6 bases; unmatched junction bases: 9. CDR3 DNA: TGTGCCTGGGGACAGGCGAGGGTGGCTGAAGCTTTCTTT. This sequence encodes CAWGQARVAEAFF.

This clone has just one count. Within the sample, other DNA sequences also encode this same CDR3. The CDR3 nucleotides are TGCGCCAGCAGCTTAGATGGGGGGGCCTACAATGAGCAGTTCTTC. Encoded protein: CASSLDGGAYNEQFF. The gene calls are TRBV5-1 and TRBJ2-1, with 7 bases lining up with TRBD2. Germline V lookup: CDR1 SGHRS, CDR2 YFSETQ. CDR3 size: 15 residues. With 2 bases clipped from V and 2 bases from J, the junction kept 4 bases outside the gene matches.